These 12 T cell receptor beta chains were all obtained from the same sample, sequenced in a study of radiation and T cells in renal cell carcinoma. Clones were sequenced by immunoSEQ multiplex PCR, and TCRdb holds only the in-frame ones, with some missing. Among roughly 64,000 clones listed, about 74% were seen once. The time point denotes: blood 4 weeks post-SBRT, at nephrectomy. Treatment here: 15 Gy SBRT to primary tumor, nephrectomy 4 weeks later. Here the sequenced sample was blood, taken from a patient whose treatment included radiotherapy and nephrectomy. The receptors here all came from a man aged 55 to 70 with renal cell carcinoma.

The J gene is TRBJ2-1, the V gene TRBV6-5; D remains unclear. Trimming removed 6 bases at V and 10 bases at J, with 10 bases between. The germline CDR1 and CDR2 sequences are MNHEY and SVGAGI. The CDR3 has 11 amino acids. The CDR3 sequence: CASSSGPEQFF. In DNA form, the CDR3 reads TGTGCCAGCAGCTCTGGACCAGAGCAGTTCTTC.

For the CDR3, the DNA is TGTGCCAGCAGCGTAGCTAAAGGACTGAACAATGAGCAGTTCTTC. Its translation: CASSVAKGLNNEQFF. The rearrangement joins TRBV9 to TRBJ2-1; tentative D call: TRBD2 (5 bases). Germline values: CDR1 SGDLS, CDR2 YYNGEE. CDR3 length equals 15 residues. V was cut by 0 bases and J by 5 bases, with 12 bases left in between.

J is TRBJ2-5 and V is TRBV4-1; possible D gene TRBD2, 5 bases. V lost 0 bases, J lost 5 bases, and 10 bases lay in between. Germline V gene data show CDR1 as MGHRA and CDR2 as YSYEKL. This CDR3 spans 14 amino acids. The CDR3, as DNA: TGCGCCAGCAGCCAAGATTGGCGGAGGGAGACCCAGTACTTC. Its translation: CASSQDWRRETQYF.

The chain recombines TRBV4-3 with TRBJ2-1, with 10 bases lining up with TRBD2. The CDR3 is made up of 15 amino acids. Trimming took 4 bases from V and 12 from J; bases not matched to a gene: 12. Germline values: CDR1 LGHNA, CDR2 YSLEER. For the CDR3, the DNA is TGCGCCAGCAGCCTCAGCCTCGACCCTAGCGGGGGGCAGTTCTTC. Translating it yields CASSLSLDPSGGQFF.

V is TRBV6-6 and J is TRBJ1-2, with 10 positions matching TRBD1. Germline V gives CDR1 MNHNY, CDR2 SVGAGI (reference sequence). The ends lost 2 bases at V and 7 bases at J; junction bases unmatched: 1. The CDR3 runs 13 residues. CDR3 region: CASSYRDRGGYTF. The CDR3 DNA is TGTGCCAGCAGTTACCGGGACAGGGGTGGCTACACCTTC.

The V and J genes are TRBV7-7 and TRBJ2-1; D uncertain. The CDR3 is made up of 13 amino acids. From germline, CDR1 is SSHAT and CDR2 FNYEAQ (reference sequence). V lost 0 bases to trimming and J lost 4 bases, with 4 bases between them. The CDR3 nucleotides are TGTGCCAGCAGCTTAGCCAGATACAATGAGCAGTTCTTC. Amino acid sequence: CASSLARYNEQFF.

V usage is TRBV11-2 and J usage is TRBJ1-1; the D is unclear. The germline V gene encodes CDR1 SGHAT and CDR2 FQNNGV. The CDR3 runs to 14 residues. Trimming took off 3 bases at V and 0 bases at J, with 8 bases between the two ends. As DNA, the CDR3 is TGTGCCAGCAGCTTTTTAGGGATGAACACTGAAGCTTTCTTT. Its translation: CASSFLGMNTEAFF.

The chain uses TRBV6-1 and TRBJ2-7, with no clear D. The CDR3 sequence is 10 residues long. The germline V and J ends were trimmed by 3 bases and 3 bases, with 0 bases remaining between them. Germline V gives CDR1 MNHNS, CDR2 SASEGT. CDR3 coding DNA: TGTGCCAGCAGTGACTACGAGCAGTACGTC. Translation gives CASSDYEQYV.

There are a few counts of this clone. This chain connects TRBV19 to TRBJ1-2; no firm D call. CDR3 length: 14 amino acids. The germline gives CDR1 LNHDA, CDR2 SQIVND (reference sequence). Trimming stripped 6 bases from V and 13 bases from J, with 24 bases between. DNA for the CDR3: TGTGCCAGTAGCCCCGGGCCGTGGGGAAGTGAGCCCACCTTC. This sequence encodes CASSPGPWGSEPTF.

The chain uses TRBV5-6 and TRBJ2-1, with 8 positions matching TRBD2. CDR1 and CDR2 (germline): SGHDT, YYEEEE. The length of the CDR3 is 17 residues. Losses at the gene ends were 2 bases for V and 7 bases for J; bases not matched to a gene: 14. The CDR3 region is CASSFDLAAGVLNEQFF. The CDR3 DNA sequence: TGTGCCAGCAGCTTCGACCTGGCAGCGGGAGTTTTAAATGAGCAGTTCTTC.

J is TRBJ2-2 and V is TRBV6-1; D gene ambiguous. The V end lost 8 bases, the J end lost 2 bases, and 12 bases lay between the germline ends. Germline V gene data show CDR1 as MNHNS and CDR2 as SASEGT. CDR3 length equals 14 residues. CDR3 nucleotide sequence: TGTGCCAGCCACGGAGTACTTAACACCGGGGAGCTGTTTTTT. Its protein product is CASHGVLNTGELFF.

The J gene is TRBJ2-3, the V gene TRBV5-4; 11 nucleotides line up with TRBD2. This CDR3 has 15 residues. Germline CDR1 SGHNT, CDR2 YYREEE (reference sequence). V was pared by 4 bases and J by 6 bases, with 7 bases of the junction left unmatched. The CDR3 nucleotides are TGTGCCAGCAGCGGGGGACTAGCGGAAGGGGATACGCAGTATTTT. Its protein is CASSGGLAEGDTQYF. Based on the CDR3 plus reference TRBV5-4 and TRBJ2-3, the full variable domain is ETGVTQSPTHLIKTRGQQVTLRCSSQSGHNTVSWYQQALGQGPQFIFQYYREEENGRGNFPPRFSGLQFPNYSSELNVNALELDDSALYLCASSGGLAEGDTQYFGPGTRLTVL.